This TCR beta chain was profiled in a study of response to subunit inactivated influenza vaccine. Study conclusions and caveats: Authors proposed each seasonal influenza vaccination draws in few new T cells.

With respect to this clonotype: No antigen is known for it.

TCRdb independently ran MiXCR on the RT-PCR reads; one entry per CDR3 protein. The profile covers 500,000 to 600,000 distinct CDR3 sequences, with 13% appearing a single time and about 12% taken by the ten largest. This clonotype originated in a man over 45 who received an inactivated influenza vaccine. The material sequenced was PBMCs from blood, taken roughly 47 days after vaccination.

CDR3 region: CSATLTSGGVQETQYF. The CDR3, as DNA: TGCAGTGCGACCCTTACTAGCGGGGGCGTCCAAGAGACCCAGTACTTC. The V and J genes are TRBV20-1 and TRBJ2-5; 11 nucleotides agree with TRBD2. V lost 6 bases, J lost 1 base, and 10 bases stayed unmatched. Germline CDR1 reads DFQATT; CDR2 reads SNEGSKA (reference sequence). CDR3 size: 16 residues.